This T cell receptor beta chain was observed in a study of blood T cells in healthy people across ages. This clonotype was counted only a few times. Using a J-beta primer mix together with a sample-barcoded 5' primer, a second PCR was run for about 6 to 12 cycles. Each CDR3 protein is one row after TCRdb ran MiXCR on the 5' RACE reads. The top ten clones hold about 9.4% of a sample with some 930,000 distinct CDR3 sequences, under 35% of them seen once. With 0 bases removed from V and 7 bases from J, the gap between germline ends came to 11 bases. Germline V CDR1 and CDR2: SGHKS, YYEKEE (reference sequence). The CDR3 consists of 13 residues. The data were also submitted as part of a second study, on T cells of mothers and their children.

J is TRBJ2-7 and V is TRBV5-5, with D perhaps matching TRBD1 (7 bases). The source of this sequence is a woman aged 40 to 50 in good health. Sequencing used blood. CDR3 in amino acids: CASSLGRGLEQYF. For the CDR3, the DNA is TGTGCCAGCAGCTTGGGGAGGGGGCTGGAGCAGTACTTC.